This entry lists 11 T cell receptor beta chains sequenced from one sample in a study of Ad26.COV2.S vaccination and SARS-CoV-2 variants. Treatment denoted: some 20 received Ad26.COV2.S at low or high dose, single or two shots; roughly 5 received placebo; per-sample allocation not given. Sample collection was performed on day 63 after the first vaccine or placebo injection. The protocol was immunoSEQ multiplex PCR, while the TCRdb copy is restricted to in-frame clones and leaves out a portion. The sample records about 350,000 clones, about 88% being singletons. The specimen comprised peripheral blood, sampled in a trial of Ad26.COV2.S vaccine versus placebo. These TCRs come from a person aged 18-60 years who received the Ad26.COV2.S COVID-19 vaccine or a placebo.

The genes are TRBV24-1 and TRBJ1-4, with no clear D. The V and J ends lost 4 bases and 7 bases respectively, with 15 bases between them. Germline V lookup: CDR1 KGHDR, CDR2 SFDVKD. The CDR3 totals 15 residues. The CDR3 DNA is TGTGCCACCAGTGACCCCAACAGAGGAATTGAAAAACTGTTTTTT. It encodes CATSDPNRGIEKLFF.

The rearrangement links TRBV7-2 to TRBJ2-5, with 9 bases aligning to TRBD1. The trim removed 2 bases at V and 5 bases at J, leaving 6 bases unmatched. Germline V lookup: CDR1 SGHTA, CDR2 FQGNSA. This CDR3 is 15 amino acids long. The chain's CDR3 is CASSLWGQGGETQYF. The CDR3 DNA follows: TGTGCCAGCAGCTTATGGGGACAGGGAGGTGAGACCCAGTACTTC. Looking up the rest from reference TRBV7-2 and TRBJ2-5 gives the full variable domain: GAGVSQSPSNKVTEKGKDVELRCDPISGHTALYWYRQSLGQGLEFLIYFQGNSAPDKSGLPSDRFSAERTGGSVSTLTIQRTQQEDSAVYLCASSLWGQGGETQYFGPGTRLLVL.

The V call is TRBV7-8, the J call TRBJ1-1; tentative D call: TRBD1 (5 bases). The V gene lost 5 bases and the J gene lost 0 bases, with 13 bases spanning the gap. CDR1 and CDR2 from the germline V gene are SGHVS and FQNEAQ. The length of the CDR3 is 15 residues. This chain's CDR3 is CASSTQAIMNTEAFF. The CDR3, as DNA: TGTGCCAGCAGCACACAGGCGATCATGAACACTGAAGCTTTCTTT.

J is TRBJ2-7 and V is TRBV21-1; TRBD2, the table's D call, lacks a check against the DNA. TRBV21-1 is designated a pseudogene. The CDR3 spans 13 residues. The CDR3 DNA reads as TGTGCCAGCAGCCATCCCCGAGGGCGCGAGCAGTACTTC. This encodes CASSHPRGREQYF.

The rearrangement joins TRBV7-9 to TRBJ1-2, with 7 bases identical to TRBD1. Germline lookup yields CDR1 SEHNR and CDR2 FQNEAQ (reference sequence). The CDR3 has 13 residues. The trim removed 3 bases at V and 7 bases at J, leaving 5 bases unmatched. The CDR3 region has the DNA TGTGCCAGCAGCTTCCTAAGGGACAGTGGCTACACCTTC. This codes for CASSFLRDSGYTF.

There are a few counts of this clone. The chain carries TRBV2 and TRBJ2-1, with 8 nucleotides matching TRBD2. Unmatched junction bases numbered 10, after V lost 3 bases and J lost 0 bases. Germline V gene data show CDR1 as SNHLY and CDR2 as FYNNEI. The CDR3 runs 18 residues. The CDR3 protein is CASSEPLATSGSYNEQFF. For the CDR3, the DNA is TGTGCCAGCAGTGAGCCCCTCGCCACTAGCGGCTCCTACAATGAGCAGTTCTTC. The complete variable domain, with remaining parts taken from reference TRBV2 and TRBJ2-1, reads EPEVTQTPSHQVTQMGQEVILRCVPISNHLYFYWYRQILGQKVEFLVSFYNNEISEKSEIFDDQFSVERPDGSNFTLKIRSTKLEDSAMYFCASSEPLATSGSYNEQFFGPGTRLTVL.

The V call is TRBV7-9, the J call TRBJ2-2; 8 positions match TRBD2. The trim removed 2 bases at V and 3 bases at J, leaving 8 bases unmatched. Germline V gives CDR1 SEHNR, CDR2 FQNEAQ (reference sequence). The CDR3 loop spans 17 amino acids. The CDR3 loop is CASSLPLGRGDTGELFF. CDR3 bases: TGTGCCAGCAGCTTACCTCTCGGGAGGGGAGACACCGGGGAGCTGTTTTTT.

The V gene is TRBV7-9, the J gene TRBJ2-3; TRBD2 matches at 9 bases. Losses at the gene ends were 2 bases for V and 4 bases for J; bases not matched to a gene: 7. The CDR3 extends over 16 amino acids. The V gene's germline CDR1 is SEHNR and CDR2 FQNEAQ (reference sequence). The CDR3 reads CASSLPAGGSSDTQYF. The CDR3 DNA follows: TGTGCCAGCAGCTTACCAGCGGGGGGTTCGTCAGATACGCAGTATTTT.

The genes are TRBV6-4 and TRBJ1-6, with TRBD1 identical over 9 bases. Germline V gene data show CDR1 as MRHNA and CDR2 as SNTAGT. J gave up 7 bases and V 3 bases, and 4 bases lay outside the gene matches. The CDR3 totals 15 residues. The CDR3 sequence: CASSEGTGSNSPLHF. CDR3 sequence (DNA): TGTGCCAGCAGTGAAGGGACAGGGTCGAATTCACCCCTCCACTTT.

The table lists this clone with a count of one. V and J are TRBV6-5 and TRBJ1-1, with a possible D match to TRBD1 (5 bases). The CDR3 is 14 amino acids. V was pared by 6 bases and J by 1 base, with 12 bases between. The germline V gene has CDR1 MNHEY and CDR2 SVGAGI. The CDR3 is CASSMGRENTEAFF. The CDR3 bases are TGTGCCAGCAGCATGGGACGGGAGAACACTGAAGCTTTCTTT.

V gene TRBV14 combines with J gene TRBJ1-3, with D unresolved. CDR3 length: 11 amino acids. Per germline, CDR1 SGHDN and CDR2 FVKESK. Trimming cost V 0 bases and J 11 bases, with 5 bases left between them. This chain's CDR3 is CASSQEYPIYF. DNA for the CDR3: TGTGCCAGCAGCCAAGAATACCCCATATATTTT.